This entry lists 21 T cell receptor beta chains sequenced from one sample in a study of blood T cell repertoires in COVID-19. Repertoires were generated with immunoSEQ multiplex PCR, while TCRdb's copy carries only in-frame clones and drops some. The sample yields some 110,000 clones, 75% to 90% seen once. Sequencing was performed on peripheral blood. The receptor set was obtained from a human donor in a cohort sampled during active COVID-19.

This chain links TRBV15 with TRBJ1-2, with 11 bases lining up with TRBD1. Per germline, CDR1 LNHNV and CDR2 YYDKDF (reference sequence). J gave up 7 bases and V 1 base, and 8 bases lay outside the gene matches. The CDR3 is 16 residues long. The CDR3 sequence: CATSRARTGGFGGYTF. CDR3 DNA sequence: TGTGCCACCAGCAGAGCCCGGACAGGGGGCTTTGGTGGCTACACCTTC. Together with reference TRBV15 and TRBJ1-2, the CDR3 gives the full variable domain: DAMVIQNPRYQVTQFGKPVTLSCSQTLNHNVMYWYQQKSSQAPKLLFHYYDKDFNNEADTPDNFQSRRPNTSFCFLDIRSPGLGDTAMYLCATSRARTGGFGGYTFGSGTRLTVV.

The chain couples TRBV25-1 to TRBJ1-1; D is ambiguous. CDR3 length: 12 residues. Trimming removed 7 bases at V and 13 bases at J, with 19 bases between. Germline CDR1 is MGHDK and CDR2 is SYGVNS. The DNA for the CDR3 is TGTGCCAGCATTGGCCGAGGATTTTTAGGTTTCTTT. Translated: CASIGRGFLGFF.

V gene TRBV5-6 combines with J gene TRBJ2-7, with TRBD2 matching over 10 bases. The V segment lost 0 bases and the J segment 6 bases; nucleotides outside the gene matches: 0. The CDR3 sequence is 13 residues long. CDR1 and CDR2 (germline): SGHDT, YYEEEE. The CDR3 sequence is CASSLVAGGEQYF. CDR3 bases: TGTGCCAGCAGCTTGGTAGCGGGAGGCGAGCAGTACTTC.

This chain joins TRBV10-1 and TRBJ1-5; D is possibly TRBD1 (5 bases). Deletions cut 8 bases from V and 5 bases from J, with 13 bases between. The CDR3 spans 13 residues. From germline, CDR1 is WNHNN and CDR2 SYGVQD (reference sequence). The DNA of the CDR3 is TGCGCCAGCTACCGGGGGGAACATCAGCCCCAGCATTTT. Encoded protein: CASYRGEHQPQHF.

This clone was seen at least ten times. V usage is TRBV27 and J usage is TRBJ1-1; D uncertain. V was pared by 2 bases and J by 8 bases, with 15 bases between. CDR1 is MNHEY, CDR2 SMNVEV, per germline (reference sequence). CDR3 length: 14 residues. CDR3 loop: CASSLAGGTTEAFF. The CDR3 bases are TGTGCCAGCAGTTTAGCGGGCGGAACCACCGAAGCTTTCTTT.

This chain's CDR3 is CASSLRDRGGYTGELFF. For the CDR3, the DNA is TGTGCCAGCAGCTTACGGGACAGGGGGGGATACACCGGGGAGCTGTTTTTT. The gene calls are TRBV11-2 and TRBJ2-2, with 11 bases that match TRBD1. The CDR3 sequence is 17 residues long. The trim removed 2 bases at V and 3 bases at J, leaving 5 bases unmatched. Germline assignment: CDR1 SGHAT and CDR2 FQNNGV.

This chain joins TRBV3-1 (or the pseudogene TRBV3-2) and TRBJ2-6, with D perhaps TRBD1 (6 bases). The length of the CDR3 is 17 residues. V was pared by 1 base and J by 0 bases, with 10 bases between. The V gene's germline CDR1 is LGHDT and CDR2 YNNKEL (reference sequence). CDR3 nucleotides: TGTGCCAGCAGCCAAGCAGACAGGTACTCTGGGGCCAACGTCCTGACTTTC. Translated: CASSQADRYSGANVLTF.

The chain carries TRBV20-1 and TRBJ1-1; no clear D gene. V was pared by 7 bases and J by 3 bases, with 9 bases between. The CDR3 is 11 residues long. From germline, CDR1 is DFQATT and CDR2 SNEGSKA (reference sequence). Written as DNA, the CDR3 is TGCAGTGGCTTTGAGTACACTGAAGCTTTCTTT. Translation gives CSGFEYTEAFF.

The chain is built from TRBV9 and TRBJ2-2; maybe TRBD1 (6 bases). CDR3 size: 17 residues. The germline V gene encodes CDR1 SGDLS and CDR2 YYNGEE. V lost 0 bases and J lost 3, with 15 bases in between. The CDR3: CASSVAGYGGYTGELFF. CDR3 in DNA: TGTGCCAGCAGCGTAGCGGGATATGGGGGCTACACCGGGGAGCTGTTTTTT.

CDR3 nucleotide sequence: TGTGCCAGCTCACCACTGCAGGGGCGCTGGGAGACCCAGTACTTC. Protein: CASSPLQGRWETQYF. The chain couples TRBV18 to TRBJ2-5, with D perhaps matching TRBD1 (6 bases). V was trimmed by 1 base and J by 5 bases, leaving 14 bases between them. This CDR3 is built from 15 residues. Looked up from germline, CDR1 is KGHSH and CDR2 is LQKENI.

This rearrangement joins TRBV15 to TRBJ1-6, with D possibly being TRBD1 (5 bases). Per the germline V gene, CDR1 is LNHNV and CDR2 is YYDKDF (reference sequence). V dropped 2 bases and J dropped 2 bases, with 19 bases sitting between them. The CDR3 runs 19 residues. CDR3 coding DNA: TGTGCCACCAGCAGATATTCAGGAGCAGGGCGAACCTATAATTCACCCCTCCACTTT. Residues: CATSRYSGAGRTYNSPLHF.

V gene TRBV29-1 combines with J gene TRBJ2-1; 11 bases are a match to TRBD2. The germline gives CDR1 SQVTM, CDR2 ANQGSEA. This CDR3 has 13 amino acids. V was clipped by 3 bases and J by 10 bases; unmatched bases: 5. CDR3 residues: CSVDPSGGREQFF. The CDR3 DNA sequence: TGCAGCGTTGACCCTAGCGGGGGGAGGGAGCAGTTCTTC.

The chain couples TRBV15 to TRBJ1-1; D is unresolved. The CDR3 runs 15 residues. Looked up from germline, CDR1 is LNHNV and CDR2 is YYDKDF (reference sequence). V was pared by 0 bases and J by 0 bases, with 8 bases between. CDR3 in DNA: TGTGCCACCAGCAGAGATAGCAGTATGAACACTGAAGCTTTCTTT. Residues: CATSRDSSMNTEAFF.

This sequence joins TRBV19 and TRBJ1-5, with 7 bases fitting TRBD1. CDR3 size: 15 residues. Per germline, CDR1 LNHDA and CDR2 SQIVND (reference sequence). Trimming cost V 0 bases and J 9 bases; bases outside gene matches: 8. The CDR3 is CASSIDWDSQGPQHF. For the CDR3, the DNA is TGTGCCAGTAGTATAGATTGGGACAGCCAGGGGCCCCAGCATTTT.

For this clone: An end of the junction does not agree with germline; a read error may underlie this. The chain combines TRBV3-1 (or the pseudogene TRBV3-2) with TRBJ2-5; 13 nucleotides line up with TRBD2. CDR1 is LGHDT and CDR2 is YNNKEL in the germline V gene (reference sequence). The length of the CDR3 is 14 residues. CDR3 bases: TGTGCCAGCACCTCGGGACTAGCGGGACGAAGGCCTAACTTC. It codes for CASTSGLAGRRPNF.

Only a few counts were recorded for this clone. V usage is TRBV18 and J usage is TRBJ2-1; 12 nucleotides match TRBD2. Per the germline V gene, CDR1 is KGHSH and CDR2 is LQKENI. Losses at the gene ends were 1 base for V and 4 bases for J; bases not matched to a gene: 5. This CDR3 has 17 residues. CDR3 protein: CASSPLTSGSMYNEQFF. In DNA, the CDR3 is TGTGCCAGCTCACCACTGACTAGCGGGAGTATGTACAATGAGCAGTTCTTC.

This chain connects TRBV5-1 to TRBJ2-3; 8 bases line up with TRBD2. Germline V gene data show CDR1 as SGHRS and CDR2 as YFSETQ. The CDR3 is made up of 15 amino acids. The trim removed 6 bases at V and 0 bases at J, leaving 6 bases unmatched. Written as DNA, the CDR3 is TGCGCCAGCAACCTACTAGCGGCTAGCACAGATACGCAGTATTTT. Translating gives CASNLLAASTDTQYF.

The V call is TRBV6-5, the J call TRBJ2-3, with 7 bases fitting TRBD2. The CDR3 is 14 residues long. Germline CDR1 MNHEY, CDR2 SVGAGI. The trim removed 8 bases at V and 4 bases at J, leaving 9 bases unmatched. CDR3 residues: CASGIGGSADTQYF. In DNA, the CDR3 is TGTGCCAGCGGCATCGGCGGGAGCGCAGATACGCAGTATTTT.

This chain links TRBV27 with TRBJ2-5; no reliable D call. Germline V lookup: CDR1 MNHEY, CDR2 SMNVEV (reference sequence). The CDR3 has 13 residues. V was cut by 2 bases and J by 3 bases, with 7 bases left in between. The CDR3 DNA reads as TGTGCCAGCAGTTTACAGGTGGAAGAGACCCAGTACTTC. Residues: CASSLQVEETQYF.

J is TRBJ1-5 and V is TRBV6-6; D might be TRBD1 (6 bases). In germline, CDR1 is MNHNY, CDR2 SVGAGI (reference sequence). V lost 5 bases to trimming and J lost 2 bases, with 19 bases between them. This CDR3 is 17 amino acids long. The CDR3 DNA reads TGTGCCAGCAGTCGAACGGGAGGGGGATCGGGCAATCAGCCCCAGCATTTT. Amino acid sequence: CASSRTGGGSGNQPQHF.

This chain joins TRBV15 and TRBJ1-1, with D possibly matching TRBD1 (5 bases). The CDR3 covers 13 residues. Germline CDR1 reads LNHNV; CDR2 reads YYDKDF (reference sequence). Trimming pared 6 bases from V and 8 bases from J, leaving 16 bases between. The CDR3: CATSPQGSKEAFF. The CDR3 region has the DNA TGTGCCACCAGTCCCCAGGGATCTAAAGAAGCTTTCTTT.